Presented here are 27 T cell receptor beta chains from one specimen sequenced in a study of regulatory T cells in long-lasting Graves disease. Time point noted: newly diagnosed GD, antithyroid drugs for less than 3 months. The TCR library was made from RNA extracted from PBMCs. Library construction for TCR beta used iRepertoire HTBI primers and Arm-PCR of CDR3 regions. TCRdb independently ran MiXCR on the multiplex PCR reads; one entry per CDR3 protein. Here the sample spans a few hundred thousand distinct CDR3 sequences, over 20% being singletons. Sequenced here: peripheral blood mononuclear cells (PBMCs), sampled at new diagnosis, from a patient treated with antithyroid drugs. The receptors were gathered from a female donor with Graves disease.

This clonotype was observed at least ten times. CDR3 in amino acids: CASTTGSGVYNEQFF. The CDR3 nucleotides are TGTGCCAGCACGACTGGTAGCGGGGTGTACAATGAGCAGTTCTTC. The chain couples TRBV5-4 to TRBJ2-1; 8 bases fit TRBD2. CDR1 SGHNT and CDR2 YYREEE come from the germline V gene (reference sequence). Germline trimming cut 6 bases from V and 4 bases from J; bases unmatched to any gene: 9. The CDR3 has 15 residues.

This clonotype was picked up a small number of times. This rearrangement joins TRBV7-6 to TRBJ2-5, with 11 bases fitting TRBD2. This CDR3 comprises 16 residues. Germline CDR1 is SGHVS and CDR2 is FNYEAQ. V shed 2 bases and J 1 base; nucleotides not matched to a gene: 3. The CDR3 loop is CASSLTLAGGQETQYF. CDR3 sequence (DNA): TGTGCCAGCAGCTTAACTCTAGCGGGGGGCCAAGAGACCCAGTACTTC.

This clonotype has at least ten counts. V and J are TRBV5-5 and TRBJ2-1, with 7 bases that match TRBD1. J lost 10 bases, V lost 4 bases, and 8 bases had no gene match. The CDR3 runs 13 residues. In germline, CDR1 is SGHKS, CDR2 YYEKEE (reference sequence). CDR3 protein: CASSPTGIREQFF. The CDR3 DNA is TGTGCCAGCAGCCCGACAGGGATCCGGGAGCAGTTCTTC.

This clonotype was seen repeatedly, ten times or more. V gene TRBV11-2 combines with J gene TRBJ2-7; D is tentatively TRBD1 or TRBD2 (5 bases each). The CDR3 contains 17 residues. V lost 3 bases to trimming and J lost 3 bases, with 21 bases between them. Germline assignment: CDR1 SGHAT and CDR2 FQNNGV. The CDR3 bases are TGTGCCAGCAGCTTGATCTCCGGGACCTCTGGGATCTACGAGCAGTACTTC. Amino acids: CASSLISGTSGIYEQYF.

The J gene is TRBJ1-1, the V gene TRBV7-2; D call uncertain. Germline lookup yields CDR1 SGHTA and CDR2 FQGNSA. The V end was cut by 1 base, the J end by 1 base, with 7 bases between. There are 14 residues in the CDR3. The CDR3 spells CASSLEAGNTEAFF. CDR3 nucleotide sequence: TGTGCCAGCAGCTTAGAGGCAGGGAACACTGAAGCTTTCTTT.

Turning to this clonotype: One end of the junction is discordant with germline, which a read error may explain. The chain has TRBV4-1 and TRBJ2-2; possibly TRBD1 for D (5 bases). Germline lookup yields CDR1 MGHRA and CDR2 YSYEKL. The CDR3 runs to 15 residues. The CDR3 here is CARSQDGRATGELFF. The CDR3 DNA sequence: TGCGCCCGCAGCCAAGACGGCAGGGCCACCGGGGAGCTGTTTTTT.

This clonotype was counted at least ten times. In nucleotides, the CDR3 is TGTGCCAGCAGCGTTGACAGGGAGGAGACCCAGTACTTC. Amino acids: CASSVDREETQYF. J is TRBJ2-5 and V is TRBV9, with 7 bases identical to TRBD1. Germline lookup yields CDR1 SGDLS and CDR2 YYNGEE. Losses at the gene ends were 2 bases for V and 5 bases for J; bases not matched to a gene: 3. The CDR3 is made up of 13 amino acids.

In the case of this clonotype: This may be a read error: a much more frequent sequence differs by one nucleotide. The CDR3 sequence is CASSVGLAYEETQYF. In DNA form, the CDR3 reads TGTGCCAGCAGCGTCGGACTAGCGTACGAGGAGACCCAGTACTTC. The chain employs TRBV9 and TRBJ2-5, with 9 bases lining up with TRBD2. The ends lost 2 bases at V and 5 bases at J; junction bases unmatched: 7. Germline lookup yields CDR1 SGDLS and CDR2 YYNGEE. This CDR3 spans 15 amino acids.

This chain connects TRBV20-1 to TRBJ1-2, with 7 bases aligning to TRBD1. Germline CDR1 is DFQATT and CDR2 is SNEGSKA (reference sequence). Trimming removed 5 bases from V and 4 bases from J; junction bases left unmatched: 10. The CDR3 loop spans 14 amino acids. The CDR3 DNA sequence: TGCAGTGCTCGAACTAGGGACAGCTTCTATGGCTACACCTTC. Encoded protein: CSARTRDSFYGYTF.

Many counts were recorded for this clonotype. The chain has TRBV20-1 and TRBJ1-5; weak D call: TRBD1 (5 bases). The length of the CDR3 is 13 residues. The V gene's germline CDR1 is DFQATT and CDR2 SNEGSKA (reference sequence). V lost 4 bases to trimming and J lost 3 bases, with 10 bases between them. CDR3 sequence reads: CSAIGHSNQPQHF. The CDR3 nucleotides are TGCAGTGCTATTGGACATTCCAATCAGCCCCAGCATTTT.

This chain uses TRBV19 with TRBJ2-2; D ambiguous. The CDR3 contains 13 residues. Germline-derived CDR1 and CDR2 are LNHDA and SQIVND (reference sequence). V was pared by 5 bases and J by 7 bases, with 11 bases between. The CDR3 sequence: CASSSRPGGELFF. The CDR3 DNA follows: TGTGCCAGTAGTTCCCGTCCCGGCGGGGAGCTGTTTTTT. The entire variable domain, with the rest obtained from reference TRBV19 and TRBJ2-2, is as follows: DGGITQSPKYLFRKEGQNVTLSCEQNLNHDAMYWYRQDPGQGLRLIYYSQIVNDFQKGDIAEGYSVSREKKESFPLTVTSAQKNPTAFYLCASSSRPGGELFFGEGSRLTVL.

Ten or more counts support this clonotype. This sequence joins TRBV20-1 and TRBJ1-3; 9 positions agree with TRBD1. The V segment lost 0 bases and the J segment 1 base; nucleotides outside the gene matches: 7. CDR1 and CDR2 from the germline V gene are DFQATT and SNEGSKA (reference sequence). CDR3 length equals 17 residues. CDR3 sequence reads: CSARDVGQGNSGNTIYF. CDR3 nucleotides: TGCAGTGCTAGAGATGTAGGACAGGGGAATTCTGGAAACACCATATATTTT.

About this clonotype itself: A much larger clone sits a single nucleotide away, making a read error possible. Written as DNA, the CDR3 is TGTGCCAGCAGTGGAAGAGGACAGCGGACTGAAGCTTTCTTT. Encoded protein: CASSGRGQRTEAFF. This chain joins TRBV2 and TRBJ1-1, with a tentative D call TRBD1 (6 bases). CDR1 and CDR2 from the germline V gene are SNHLY and FYNNEI. There are 14 residues in the CDR3. Trimming cost V 4 bases and J 5 bases, with 14 bases left between them.

This chain links TRBV18 with TRBJ1-4, with D tentatively TRBD1 (5 bases). The CDR3 runs 14 residues. V lost 6 bases to trimming and J lost 5 bases, with 13 bases between them. Germline V gives CDR1 KGHSH, CDR2 LQKENI. The CDR3 loop reads CASSLSRGNEKLFF. For the CDR3, the DNA is TGTGCCAGCTCGCTAAGCCGGGGGAATGAAAAACTGTTTTTT.

This clonotype was picked up many times. This chain uses TRBV6-1 with TRBJ2-5, with D uncertain. The CDR3 covers 14 residues. The V and J ends lost 8 bases and 3 bases respectively, with 16 bases between them. CDR1 is MNHNS, CDR2 SASEGT, per germline. CDR3 in amino acids: CASAPRVLKETQYF. DNA of the CDR3: TGTGCCAGCGCCCCCCGGGTTTTGAAAGAGACCCAGTACTTC.

Of note for this clonotype: One base away lies a much larger clone, so this may be a sequencing read error. The V call is TRBV7-6, the J call TRBJ1-1, with D possibly TRBD1 on 6 matching bases. The CDR3 covers 14 residues. Germline lookup yields CDR1 SGHVS and CDR2 FNYEAQ. Deletions cut 2 bases from V and 4 bases from J, with 11 bases between. The CDR3 DNA reads TGTGCCAGCAGCTTAAGTCGGGGGGCCACTGAAGCTTTCTTT. Translated: CASSLSRGATEAFF.

This clonotype was seen many times. The chain couples TRBV19 to TRBJ2-6; D might be TRBD1 (7 bases). V lost 5 bases to trimming and J lost 4 bases, with 21 bases between them. CDR1 is LNHDA and CDR2 is SQIVND in the germline V gene (reference sequence). The CDR3 contains 18 residues. CDR3 sequence (DNA): TGTGCCAGTAGTGCCCGACAGGGAGGAACTCTCGGGGCCAACGTCCTGACTTTC. Translating it yields CASSARQGGTLGANVLTF.

In the case of this clonotype: A much larger clone lies a single base off, so this may be a read error. The CDR3 nucleotides read TGTGCCAGCAGCTTAGTAGCTGGAACCTACTATGGCTACACCTTC. The encoded protein is CASSLVAGTYYGYTF. The rearrangement links TRBV11-2 to TRBJ1-2, with unresolved D. V lost 1 base and J 3 bases, leaving 12 bases between the germline ends. Per germline, CDR1 SGHAT and CDR2 FQNNGV. The CDR3 is 15 amino acids.

As concerns this clonotype: It differs at one base from a far larger clone, so likely a read error. The CDR3 end shows no conserved phenylalanine or tryptophan, and so a read error is likely. For the CDR3, the DNA is TGTGCCAGCTCACCACAGCCTCAGGAGGAGACCCAGTACCTC. Translation: CASSPQPQEETQYL. The chain links TRBV18 to TRBJ2-1; no clear D. The end of the DNA is better explained by TRBJ2-5, so the J call may be wrong. This CDR3 has 14 amino acids. Looked up from germline, CDR1 is KGHSH and CDR2 is LQKENI.

This clonotype appeared many times. The chain employs TRBV2 and TRBJ2-6, with TRBD1 matching 7 bases. From germline, CDR1 is SNHLY and CDR2 FYNNEI. The CDR3 sequence is 15 residues long. Unmatched junction bases numbered 5, after V lost 7 bases and J lost 2 bases. CDR3 region: CASNDRDAGANVLTF. DNA of the CDR3: TGTGCCAGCAATGACAGGGACGCTGGGGCCAACGTCCTGACTTTC.

This clonotype has at least ten counts. The rearrangement joins TRBV5-1 to TRBJ2-3; the D is unclear. Germline V gene data show CDR1 as SGHRS and CDR2 as YFSETQ. This CDR3 spans 15 amino acids. V was trimmed by 0 bases and J by 1 base, leaving 9 bases between them. The CDR3 spells CASSLGWGGTDTQYF. The DNA for the CDR3 is TGCGCCAGCAGCTTGGGGTGGGGTGGCACAGATACGCAGTATTTT. Combining the CDR3 with reference TRBV5-1 and TRBJ2-3 gives the whole variable domain KAGVTQTPRYLIKTRGQQVTLSCSPISGHRSVSWYQQTPGQGLQFLFEYFSETQRNKGNFPGRFSGRQFSNSRSEMNVSTLELGDSALYLCASSLGWGGTDTQYFGPGTRLTVL.

Notes on this clonotype: A much larger clonotype is one base distant, so this may be a read error. The genes are TRBV6-2 or TRBV6-3 and TRBJ2-5; tentatively, D is TRBD2 (7 bases). The V and J ends lost 6 bases and 11 bases respectively, with 25 bases between them. The CDR3 has 15 amino acids. The germline V gene encodes CDR1 MNHEY and CDR2 SVGEGT. For the CDR3, the DNA is TGTGCCAGCAGCCGCAAGGGGGGGAACGACAATGAGCAGTACTTC. Residues: CASSRKGGNDNEQYF.

This clonotype has a count of ten or more. The J gene is TRBJ1-2, the V gene TRBV6-2 or TRBV6-3, with D uncertain. The CDR3 is made up of 13 amino acids. CDR1 is MNHEY and CDR2 is SVGEGT in the germline V gene. Trimming removed 0 bases at V and 4 bases at J, with 6 bases between. The chain's CDR3 is CASSYSGVYGYTF. In DNA, the CDR3 is TGTGCCAGCAGTTACTCCGGGGTCTATGGCTACACCTTC.

This clonotype was counted ten times or more. The J gene is TRBJ1-2, the V gene TRBV2, with 8 bases identical to TRBD1. The CDR3 consists of 15 residues. Trimming removed 5 bases from V and 6 bases from J; junction bases left unmatched: 11. CDR1 and CDR2 from the germline V gene are SNHLY and FYNNEI. In DNA, the CDR3 is TGTGCCAGCAGTCGCTTTCGGGACAGGTTTAATGGCTACACCTTC. This encodes CASSRFRDRFNGYTF.

The rearrangement links TRBV5-5 to TRBJ1-2; unclear D gene. Trimming left V 3 bases short and J 6 bases short, with 15 bases between. The CDR3 length is 14 residues. CDR1 SGHKS and CDR2 YYEKEE come from the germline V gene (reference sequence). The CDR3 DNA is TGTGCCAGCAGCTGGAGGGTGGGCTCGGATGGCTACACCTTC. Translation gives CASSWRVGSDGYTF.

This clonotype showed up just a few times. V usage is TRBV7-9 and J usage is TRBJ2-3; TRBD1 agrees at 10 bases. J was trimmed by 9 bases and V by 3 bases; bases with no gene match: 9. CDR3 length equals 15 residues. Germline CDR1 reads SEHNR; CDR2 reads FQNEAQ (reference sequence). The chain's CDR3 is CASSLGTGVVRTQYF. CDR3 nucleotide sequence: TGTGCCAGCAGCTTGGGGACAGGGGTAGTGAGGACGCAGTATTTT.

The chain recombines TRBV2 with TRBJ1-1; 10 nucleotides align to TRBD1. The germline V gene has CDR1 SNHLY and CDR2 FYNNEI. This CDR3 spans 13 amino acids. Losses at the gene ends were 6 bases for V and 10 bases for J; bases not matched to a gene: 8. CDR3 sequence (DNA): TGTGCCAGCAGGTCCGGGACAGGGGCCCGAGCTTTCTTT. Encoded protein: CASRSGTGARAFF.